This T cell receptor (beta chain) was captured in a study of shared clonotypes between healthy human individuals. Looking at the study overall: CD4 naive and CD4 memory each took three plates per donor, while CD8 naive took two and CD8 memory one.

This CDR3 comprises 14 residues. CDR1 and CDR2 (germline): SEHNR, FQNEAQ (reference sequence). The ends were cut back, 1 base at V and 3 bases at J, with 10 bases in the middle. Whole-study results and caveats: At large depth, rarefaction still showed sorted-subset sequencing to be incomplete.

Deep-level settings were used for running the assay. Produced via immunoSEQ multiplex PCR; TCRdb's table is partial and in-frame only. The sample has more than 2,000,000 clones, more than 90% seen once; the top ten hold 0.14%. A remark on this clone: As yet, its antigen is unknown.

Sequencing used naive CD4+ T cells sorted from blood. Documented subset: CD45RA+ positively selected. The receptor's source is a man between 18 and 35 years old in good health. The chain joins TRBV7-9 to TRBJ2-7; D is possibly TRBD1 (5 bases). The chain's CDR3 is CASSLETVNYEQYF. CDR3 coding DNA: TGTGCCAGCAGCTTAGAGACAGTAAACTACGAGCAGTACTTC.